Each of the 3 T cell receptor beta chains below was sequenced from the same sample in a study of blood T cell repertoires in COVID-19. TCRdb's table, derived via immunoSEQ multiplex PCR, lists solely in-frame clones and lacks some. This sample carries tens of thousands of clones, approximately 84% of them seen once, and the ten largest clones take 12%. Sequencing used peripheral blood. Every receptor here comes from a human donor in a cohort sampled during active COVID-19.

The chain has TRBV6-6 and TRBJ2-1; 8 bases are a match to TRBD1. J lost 6 bases, V lost 6 bases, and 13 bases had no gene match. The CDR3 loop spans 16 amino acids. Germline loops: CDR1 MNHNY, CDR2 SVGAGI (reference sequence). DNA of the CDR3: TGTGCCAGCAGACATCAGGGGGCCGGGGGTGGCAATGAGCAGTTCTTC. Amino acid sequence: CASRHQGAGGGNEQFF.

The chain employs TRBV9 and TRBJ2-7; TRBD2 matches 11 bases. Germline-derived CDR1 and CDR2 are SGDLS and YYNGEE. This CDR3 is 14 amino acids long. The ends lost 3 bases at V and 1 base at J; junction bases unmatched: 0. The CDR3 is CASSASGGSYEQYF. CDR3 in DNA: TGTGCCAGCAGCGCTAGCGGGGGGTCCTACGAGCAGTACTTC.

This clone was recorded once. The DNA for the CDR3 is TGTGCCAGCAGTTTAACAGGGACGATCGATGGCTACACCTTC. This sequence encodes CASSLTGTIDGYTF. The V call is TRBV27, the J call TRBJ1-2, with TRBD1 as a possible D gene (6 bases). From germline, CDR1 is MNHEY and CDR2 SMNVEV (reference sequence). Trimming pared 2 bases from V and 6 bases from J, leaving 13 bases between. CDR3 length equals 14 residues.